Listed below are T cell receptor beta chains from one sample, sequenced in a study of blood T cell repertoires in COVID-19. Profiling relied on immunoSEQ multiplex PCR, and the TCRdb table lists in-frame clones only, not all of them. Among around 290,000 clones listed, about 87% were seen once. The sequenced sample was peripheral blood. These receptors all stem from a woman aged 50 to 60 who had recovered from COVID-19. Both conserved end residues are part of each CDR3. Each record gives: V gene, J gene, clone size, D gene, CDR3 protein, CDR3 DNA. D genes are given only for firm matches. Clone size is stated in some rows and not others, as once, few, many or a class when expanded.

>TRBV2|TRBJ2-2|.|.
CASRPRGYTGELFF
TGTGCCAGCAGGCCCCGGGGGTACACCGGGGAGCTGTTTTTT
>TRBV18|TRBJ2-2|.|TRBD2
CASSRTSGTNTGELFF
TGTGCCAGCTCACGGACTAGCGGAACGAACACCGGGGAGCTGTTTTTT
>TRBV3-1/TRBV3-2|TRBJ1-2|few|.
CASSQVLGGAYGYTF
TGTGCCAGCAGCCAAGTTCTGGGTGGGGCCTATGGCTACACCTTC
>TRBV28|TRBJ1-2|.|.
CASSVSYAGRGSYTF
TGTGCCAGCAGTGTTAGCTATGCGGGACGTGGGAGCTACACCTTC
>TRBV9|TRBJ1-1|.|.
CASSPRHGNTEAFF
TGTGCCAGCAGCCCCAGACACGGAAACACTGAAGCTTTCTTT
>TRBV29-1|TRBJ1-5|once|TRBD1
CSVRDRGGNQPQHF
TGCAGCGTACGGGACAGGGGAGGCAATCAGCCCCAGCATTTT
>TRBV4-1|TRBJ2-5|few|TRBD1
CASSQTGTGDETQYF
TGCGCCAGCAGCCAAACCGGGACAGGGGACGAGACCCAGTACTTC
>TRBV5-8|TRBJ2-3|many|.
CASSPLSTDTQYF
TGTGCCAGCAGCCCCCTGAGCACAGATACGCAGTATTTT
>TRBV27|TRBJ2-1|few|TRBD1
CASSAWDREVNEQFF
TGTGCCAGCAGTGCTTGGGACAGGGAAGTCAATGAGCAGTTCTTC
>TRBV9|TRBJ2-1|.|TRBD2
CASSPVLAGYNEQFF
TGTGCCAGCAGCCCCGTCTTAGCGGGATACAATGAGCAGTTCTTC
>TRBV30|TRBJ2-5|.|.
CAWRRSRETQYF
TGTGCCTGGAGGCGGAGTAGAGAGACCCAGTACTTC
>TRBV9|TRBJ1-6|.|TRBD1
CASSRGQGGNPLHF
TGTGCCAGCAGCCGGGGACAGGGGGGGAACCCCCTCCACTTT
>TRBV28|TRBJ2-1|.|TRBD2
CASSQSGSFSNEQFF
TGTGCCAGCAGTCAAAGCGGGAGTTTCTCCAATGAGCAGTTCTTC
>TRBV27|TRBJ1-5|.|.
CASSLGSNQPQHF
TGTGCCAGCAGTCTCGGGAGTAATCAGCCCCAGCATTTT
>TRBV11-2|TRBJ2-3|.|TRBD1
CASSPGQGSDTQYF
TGTGCCAGCAGCCCGGGACAGGGGTCAGATACGCAGTATTTT
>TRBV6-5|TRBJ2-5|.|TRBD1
CATILSTGGWETQYF
TGTGCCACTATCCTGTCTACAGGGGGTTGGGAGACCCAGTACTTC
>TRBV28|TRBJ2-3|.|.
CASSYDRRTDTQYF
TGTGCCAGCAGTTACGACAGGCGCACAGATACGCAGTATTTT
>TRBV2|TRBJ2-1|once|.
CASGPRVSPSEQFF
TGTGCCAGCGGCCCCAGGGTTTCGCCCTCGGAGCAGTTCTTC
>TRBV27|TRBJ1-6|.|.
CASSFSGSRPLHF
TGTGCCAGCAGTTTCTCAGGGTCTCGACCCCTCCACTTT
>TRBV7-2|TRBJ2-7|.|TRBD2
CASSLGGGRAAYEQYF
TGTGCCAGCAGCTTAGGAGGTGGGAGGGCCGCGTACGAGCAGTACTTC
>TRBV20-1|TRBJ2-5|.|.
CSARGGGTQYF
TGCAGTGCTAGGGGGGGAGGGACCCAGTACTTC
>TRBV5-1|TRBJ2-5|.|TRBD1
CASSPRDRGTETQYF
TGCGCCAGCAGCCCCCGGGACAGGGGTACGGAGACCCAGTACTTC
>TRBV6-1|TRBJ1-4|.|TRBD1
CASSGRTGGDSKAKLFF
TGTGCCAGCAGTGGGCGGACAGGGGGCGATTCAAAGGCAAAACTGTTTTTT
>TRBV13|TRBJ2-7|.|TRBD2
CASRVAGGSYEQYF
TGTGCCAGCAGGGTGGCGGGGGGATCCTACGAGCAGTACTTC
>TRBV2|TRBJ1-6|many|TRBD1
CASRETGANSPLHF
TGTGCCAGCAGAGAGACAGGGGCCAATTCACCCCTCCACTTT
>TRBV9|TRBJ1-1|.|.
CASSPRTSEAFF
TGTGCCAGCAGCCCCCGGACATCTGAAGCTTTCTTT
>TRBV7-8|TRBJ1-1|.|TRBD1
CASSLVPRTGGGTEAFF
TGTGCCAGCAGCTTAGTCCCACGGACAGGGGGCGGCACTGAAGCTTTCTTT
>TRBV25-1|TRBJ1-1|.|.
CASSEEEQGTTEAFF
TGTGCCAGCAGTGAGGAGGAACAGGGAACCACTGAAGCTTTCTTT
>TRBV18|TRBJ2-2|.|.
CASSPSGGVDTGELFF
TGTGCCAGCTCACCATCGGGGGGCGTTGACACCGGGGAGCTGTTTTTT